The 3 T cell receptor beta chains below come from one sample, sequenced in a study of cytotoxic CD8 clonotypes in ibrutinib-treated CLL (dated by TCRdb to the early 2020s). Library prep was done by the immunoSEQ multiplex PCR assay. The clones in this table, taken by TCRdb from immuneACCESS, are in-frame only. Not every clone is retained; where verified, under half of the shortfall comes from an unresolved V gene, and the cause of the rest is unknown. This sample comprises approximately 160,000 clones, 88% of them detected only once. The ten largest clones represent around 3% of the sample. Taken with the paper, the label for time point translates to: progressive disease on ibrutinib. Here the sequenced sample was PBMCs, taken at disease progression, from a patient treated with ibrutinib. These receptors were taken from a human donor with chronic lymphocytic leukemia.

The chain has TRBV7-8 and TRBJ1-2, with 9 bases lining up with TRBD1. V lost 0 bases, J lost 6 bases, and 5 bases stayed unmatched. Germline values: CDR1 SGHVS, CDR2 FQNEAQ. The CDR3 is made up of 15 amino acids. In nucleotides, the CDR3 is TGTGCCAGCAGCTTAGCCCAGGGACAGGGAAATGGCTACACCTTC. Translated, it gives CASSLAQGQGNGYTF.

CDR3 nucleotide sequence: TGTGCCAGCAGCCCCCTGGGGGGATCAGGGGATACGCAGTATTTT. Translation gives CASSPLGGSGDTQYF. The chain employs TRBV28 and TRBJ2-3, with TRBD2 as a possible D gene (6 bases). The CDR3 sequence is 15 residues long. Germline CDR1 and CDR2: MDHEN and SYDVKM. The V and J ends lost 6 bases and 6 bases respectively, with 19 bases between them.

This clone was observed a handful of times. V usage is TRBV15 and J usage is TRBJ1-5; TRBD1 matches 9 bases. V shed 4 bases and J 1 base; nucleotides not matched to a gene: 11. The CDR3 contains 18 residues. Germline V gene sequence: CDR1 LNHNV, CDR2 YYDKDF (reference sequence). CDR3 in DNA: TGTGCCACCAGCACTAGCCCCGGGACAGGGAGAAGCAATCAGCCCCAGCATTTT. It yields the protein CATSTSPGTGRSNQPQHF.